What follows describes a single T cell receptor (beta chain). The data originate from a study of blood T cell repertoires in COVID-19. Study context: Material from acute and convalescent COVID-19 was sourced from the United States, Italy and Spain. The analysed material was cDNA or gDNA that came from T cells, B-cell-depleted T cells, or PBMCs.

Source study methods: By means of reference gene primer amplification, nucleated cell counts were estimated. Clones were sequenced by immunoSEQ multiplex PCR, and TCRdb holds only the in-frame ones, with some missing. V, J and clone size were drawn from that table, and D and trimming were deduced from the DNA. The sample has over 150,000 clones, approximately 86% seen once. The CDR3 is 15 amino acids. J was trimmed by 8 bases and V by 0 bases; bases with no gene match: 5. Germline V gives CDR1 MNHEY, CDR2 SVGAGI. V and J are TRBV6-5 and TRBJ1-2; 11 nucleotides match TRBD1. The sequenced material came from peripheral blood. The clonotype comes from an elderly woman with active or convalescent COVID-19. CDR3: CASSYSRTGGRGYTF. DNA for the CDR3: TGTGCCAGCAGTTACTCTAGGACAGGGGGCCGGGGCTACACCTTC.